These 17 T cell receptor beta chains originate from one sample sequenced in a study of OX40 agonist ivuxolimab in advanced cancers. The method was the immunoSEQ multiplex PCR assay. Here the immuneACCESS table is served through TCRdb, limited to in-frame sequences with V and J called. Missing clones are a known gap in these copies; in checked studies unresolved V genes cover under half, and the rest lacks a known reason. Across this sample there are around 98,000 clones, with roughly nine tenths seen only once. The leading ten clones occupy under 0.55% of the sample. The sample consisted of CD4+ or CD8+ T cells sorted from blood, taken in a trial of the OX40 agonist ivuxolimab. All receptors derive from an adult with an advanced solid tumor such as melanoma, head and neck, liver or kidney cancer.

In this sample, this clone turned up once. The V gene is TRBV11-2, the J gene TRBJ1-2, with D possibly being TRBD1 (6 bases). Trimming took off 4 bases at V and 5 bases at J, with 11 bases between the two ends. CDR3 length: 13 residues. Germline V lookup: CDR1 SGHAT, CDR2 FQNNGV. CDR3 region: CASSSVRGYGYTF. The CDR3 DNA follows: TGTGCCAGCAGCTCCGTCAGGGGTTATGGCTACACCTTC. Using reference TRBV11-2 and TRBJ1-2 for the parts outside the CDR3, the full variable domain is EAGVAQSPRYKIIEKRQSVAFWCNPISGHATLYWYQQILGQGPKLLIQFQNNGVVDDSQLPKDRFSAERLKGVDSTLKIQPAKLEDSAVYLCASSSVRGYGYTFGSGTRLTVV.

The rearrangement joins TRBV19 to TRBJ1-2, with D hard to call. With 1 base removed from V and 2 bases from J, the gap between germline ends came to 8 bases. The CDR3 has 14 amino acids. Germline assignment: CDR1 LNHDA and CDR2 SQIVND (reference sequence). The chain's CDR3 is CASSIVPDNYGYTF. The CDR3 DNA is TGTGCCAGTAGTATAGTTCCAGACAACTATGGCTACACCTTC.

Turning to this clone: The conserved closing phenylalanine or tryptophan is absent in this CDR3, likely reflecting a read error. The chain links TRBV5-5 to TRBJ1-6, with a possible D match to TRBD1 (5 bases). V was cut by 4 bases and J by 5 bases, with 16 bases left in between. CDR1 SGHKS and CDR2 YYEKEE come from the germline V gene (reference sequence). CDR3 length: 16 residues. CDR3 bases: TGTGCCAGCAGCCCCAACGAGGGACGGAATAATTCACCCCTCCACCTT. This encodes CASSPNEGRNNSPLHL.

The chain uses TRBV4-3 and TRBJ1-2, with D unclear. Trimming shortened V by 1 base and J by 7 bases, and 13 bases separated the two germline ends. The germline V gene has CDR1 LGHNA and CDR2 YSLEER. CDR3 size: 14 residues. The CDR3 sequence is CASSQANPVGGYTF. The CDR3 bases are TGCGCCAGCAGCCAAGCGAACCCAGTCGGTGGCTACACCTTC.

This clone was observed a few times. V gene TRBV5-1 combines with J gene TRBJ1-1, with 7 nucleotides matching TRBD1. With V trimmed by 3 bases and J by 1 base, 6 bases remained unmatched. CDR1 and CDR2 from the germline V gene are SGHRS and YFSETQ. There are 15 residues in the CDR3. This CDR3 is CASSSDRVRNTEAFF. The CDR3 DNA reads TGCGCCAGCAGCTCCGACAGGGTTCGGAACACTGAAGCTTTCTTT.

The rearrangement joins TRBV7-6 to TRBJ1-4; 7 positions match TRBD1. This CDR3 is 18 amino acids long. Trimming at V came to 5 bases and at J to 1 base, leaving 13 bases not matched to a gene. Looked up from germline, CDR1 is SGHVS and CDR2 is FNYEAQ. In nucleotides, the CDR3 is TGTGCCAGCAGCCGGTCCCCGGGACAGCCCGAAACTAATGAAAAACTGTTTTTT. The encoded protein is CASSRSPGQPETNEKLFF.

The rearrangement uses TRBV7-3 and TRBJ2-2, with 10 positions matching TRBD1. The CDR3 extends over 14 amino acids. V dropped 10 bases and J dropped 0; count of bases not matched to a gene: 2. The V gene's germline CDR1 is SGHTA and CDR2 FQGTGA. The CDR3, as DNA: TGTGCCACCGGACAGGGGGCGAACACCGGGGAGCTGTTTTTT. It specifies CATGQGANTGELFF.

This clone came up a few times. The chain carries TRBV6-5 and TRBJ1-2; possible D gene TRBD1, 6 bases. This CDR3 contains 12 residues. V was pared by 6 bases and J by 8 bases, with 13 bases between. CDR1 is MNHEY and CDR2 is SVGAGI in the germline V gene. The CDR3 DNA reads TGTGCCAGCAGCCAAACAGGGTACGGCTACACCTTC. Protein sequence: CASSQTGYGYTF.

The CDR3 DNA reads as TGTGCCAGCGCGGAAATAGACAGGGCAGGTGGAAACACCATATATTTT. Protein product: CASAEIDRAGGNTIYF. The V gene is TRBV7-9, the J gene TRBJ1-3, with 7 nucleotides matching TRBD1. Trimming cost V 8 bases and J 3 bases; bases outside gene matches: 13. The CDR3 runs 16 residues. Germline CDR1 is SEHNR and CDR2 is FQNEAQ (reference sequence).

The chain couples TRBV9 to TRBJ2-7, with 12 bases aligning to TRBD2. With 4 bases clipped from V and 4 bases from J, the junction kept 6 bases outside the gene matches. In germline, CDR1 is SGDLS, CDR2 YYNGEE. The CDR3 covers 15 residues. The CDR3 sequence: CASSPTSGGTYEQYF. The CDR3 bases are TGTGCCAGCAGCCCGACTAGCGGGGGCACGTACGAGCAGTACTTC.

J is TRBJ1-2 and V is TRBV27; 7 bases align to TRBD1. V lost 6 bases to trimming and J lost 5 bases; unmatched junction nucleotides: 9. The CDR3 sequence is 14 residues long. In germline, CDR1 is MNHEY, CDR2 SMNVEV (reference sequence). The CDR3 nucleotides are TGTGCCAGCAGCGTTCGCAGGGGGGGGTATGGCTACACCTTC. It encodes CASSVRRGGYGYTF.

The V call is TRBV11-2, the J call TRBJ1-3; possible D gene TRBD1, 5 bases. CDR3 length: 15 residues. V was trimmed by 4 bases and J by 4 bases, leaving 14 bases between them. CDR1 SGHAT and CDR2 FQNNGV come from the germline V gene. The CDR3 reads CASSWPFRTGNTIYF. CDR3 nucleotides: TGTGCCAGCAGCTGGCCCTTTAGGACAGGAAACACCATATATTTT.

This rearrangement joins TRBV19 to TRBJ1-2, with unresolved D. The CDR3 totals 14 residues. Germline V lookup: CDR1 LNHDA, CDR2 SQIVND (reference sequence). Trimming shortened V by 7 bases and J by 3 bases, and 15 bases separated the two germline ends. This CDR3 is CASTQRWQDYGYTF. CDR3 nucleotide sequence: TGTGCCAGTACCCAAAGGTGGCAGGACTATGGCTACACCTTC.

The J gene is TRBJ1-2, the V gene TRBV6-5, with 9 bases fitting TRBD1. Trimming removed 6 bases from V and 3 bases from J; junction bases left unmatched: 8. The CDR3 length is 15 residues. Per germline, CDR1 MNHEY and CDR2 SVGAGI. CDR3 amino acids: CASSLTGGVHYGYTF. The CDR3 DNA sequence: TGTGCCAGCAGCCTAACAGGGGGCGTCCACTATGGCTACACCTTC.

This clone was recorded a few times. The chain is built from TRBV5-1 and TRBJ2-2, with D maybe TRBD2 (6 bases). The CDR3 totals 19 residues. Germline-derived CDR1 and CDR2 are SGHRS and YFSETQ. V dropped 6 bases and J dropped 4 bases, with 28 bases sitting between them. The CDR3 here is CASTWGELEYGAATGELFF. DNA of the CDR3: TGCGCCAGCACCTGGGGGGAACTTGAGTACGGGGCTGCCACCGGGGAGCTGTTTTTT.

The gene calls are TRBV7-9 and TRBJ2-5, with a possible D match to TRBD2 (5 bases). The V gene lost 5 bases and the J gene lost 9 bases, with 16 bases spanning the gap. Germline loops: CDR1 SEHNR, CDR2 FQNEAQ (reference sequence). The CDR3 is 13 amino acids. The chain's CDR3 is CASSPTTGNPQYF. The CDR3 DNA follows: TGTGCCAGCAGCCCTACCACGGGGAATCCCCAGTACTTC.

The gene calls are TRBV18 and TRBJ2-2; D is perhaps TRBD1 (5 bases). V was pared by 0 bases and J by 3 bases, with 11 bases between. The germline V gene encodes CDR1 KGHSH and CDR2 LQKENI. This CDR3 comprises 16 residues. CDR3 region: CASSPPGRTDTGELFF. The CDR3 region has the DNA TGTGCCAGCTCACCACCGGGGCGGACGGACACCGGGGAGCTGTTTTTT.